This TCR beta chain was captured in a study of post-analysis software for immune sequencing data. Study-level information: Both relapsing-remitting and secondary progressive multiple sclerosis featured among the disease courses, as did progressive-relapsing multiple sclerosis.

This CDR3 has 16 amino acids. Germline V gene lookup returns CDR1 SGHAT and CDR2 FQNNGV. Trimming stripped 5 bases from V and 2 bases from J, with 13 bases between. Unique molecular identifiers were carried by the TCR beta cDNA libraries. Yield was 450,000 to 650,000 cDNA molecules from around 0.96 to 9.9 million T cells. MiXCR, run by TCRdb on the PCR reads, gives a single entry per CDR3 protein. The sample has more than 500,000 distinct CDR3 sequences, around 36% seen once; the top ten hold about 6%. This clonotype was seen a handful of times. The antigen is unknown. Study-wide results and caveats: TRBV segments more frequent in patients than in controls numbered five and included TRBV5-6, TRBV5-1 and TRBV20-1.

The sample taken for sequencing was blood. V and J are TRBV11-2 and TRBJ2-6, with D possibly TRBD2 on 6 matching bases. The clonotype originates from a girl aged 2-17 years with multiple sclerosis. CDR3 coding DNA: TGTGCCAGCAGCCGCCTTTCGGGGGCTGGGGCCAACGTCCTGACTTTC. This sequence encodes CASSRLSGAGANVLTF.